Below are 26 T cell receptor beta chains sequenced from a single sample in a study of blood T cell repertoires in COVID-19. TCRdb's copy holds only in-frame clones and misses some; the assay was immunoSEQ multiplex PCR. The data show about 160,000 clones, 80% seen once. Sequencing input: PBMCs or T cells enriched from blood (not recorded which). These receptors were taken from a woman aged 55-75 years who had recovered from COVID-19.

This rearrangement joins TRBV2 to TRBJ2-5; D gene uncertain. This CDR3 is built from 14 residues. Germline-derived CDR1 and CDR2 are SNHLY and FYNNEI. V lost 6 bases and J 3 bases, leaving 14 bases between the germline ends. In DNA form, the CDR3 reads TGTGCCAGCAGAGATACTACAATTAAAGAGACCCAGTACTTC. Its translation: CASRDTTIKETQYF.

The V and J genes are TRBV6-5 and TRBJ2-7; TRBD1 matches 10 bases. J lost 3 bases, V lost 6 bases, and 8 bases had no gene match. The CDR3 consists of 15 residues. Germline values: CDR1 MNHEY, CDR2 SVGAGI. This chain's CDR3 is CASSPGQGSFYEQYF. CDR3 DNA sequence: TGTGCCAGCAGCCCGGGACAGGGGTCCTTCTACGAGCAGTACTTC.

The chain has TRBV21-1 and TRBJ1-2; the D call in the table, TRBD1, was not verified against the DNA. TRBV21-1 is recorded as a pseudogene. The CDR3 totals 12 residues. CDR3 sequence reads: CASSKDRNGYTF. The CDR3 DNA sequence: TGTGCCAGCAGCAAAGACAGGAATGGCTACACCTTC.

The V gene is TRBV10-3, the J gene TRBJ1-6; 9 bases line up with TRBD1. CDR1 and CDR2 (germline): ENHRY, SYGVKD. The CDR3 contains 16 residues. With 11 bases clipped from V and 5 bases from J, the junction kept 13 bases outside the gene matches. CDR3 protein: CAARSGTGLDNSPLHF. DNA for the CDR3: TGTGCCGCGCGTAGCGGGACAGGGCTTGATAATTCACCCCTCCACTTT.

CDR3: CASRAPGGQPQHF. The DNA of the CDR3 is TGTGCCAGCAGAGCCCCGGGGGGTCAGCCCCAGCATTTT. The chain employs TRBV12-3 or TRBV12-4 and TRBJ1-5; D might be TRBD1 (5 bases). CDR3 length equals 13 residues. Trimming took off 6 bases at V and 6 bases at J, with 12 bases between the two ends.

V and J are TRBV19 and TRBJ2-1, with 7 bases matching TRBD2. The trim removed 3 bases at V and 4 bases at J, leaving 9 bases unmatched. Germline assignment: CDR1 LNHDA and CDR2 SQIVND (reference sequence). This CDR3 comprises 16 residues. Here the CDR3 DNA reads TGTGCCAGTAGTATTGCGGGCAGCGGGGCGTACAATGAGCAGTTCTTC. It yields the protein CASSIAGSGAYNEQFF. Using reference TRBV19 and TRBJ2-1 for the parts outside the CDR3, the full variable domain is DGGITQSPKYLFRKEGQNVTLSCEQNLNHDAMYWYRQDPGQGLRLIYYSQIVNDFQKGDIAEGYSVSREKKESFPLTVTSAQKNPTAFYLCASSIAGSGAYNEQFFGPGTRLTVL.

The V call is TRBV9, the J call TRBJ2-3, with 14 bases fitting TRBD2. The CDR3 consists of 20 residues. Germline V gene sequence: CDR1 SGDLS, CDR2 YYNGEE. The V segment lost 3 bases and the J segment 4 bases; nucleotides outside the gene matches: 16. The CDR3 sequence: CASSGAGTSGGSYDPDTQYF. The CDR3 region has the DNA TGTGCCAGCAGCGGGGCCGGGACTAGCGGGGGCTCTTATGATCCAGATACGCAGTATTTT.

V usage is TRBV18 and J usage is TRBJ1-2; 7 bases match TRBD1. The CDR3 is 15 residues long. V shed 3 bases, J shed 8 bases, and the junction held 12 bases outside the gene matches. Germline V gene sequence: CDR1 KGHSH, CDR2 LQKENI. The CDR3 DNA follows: TGTGCCAGCTCACCTAGAACAACAGGGGAAGGCGGCTACACCTTC. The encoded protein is CASSPRTTGEGGYTF.

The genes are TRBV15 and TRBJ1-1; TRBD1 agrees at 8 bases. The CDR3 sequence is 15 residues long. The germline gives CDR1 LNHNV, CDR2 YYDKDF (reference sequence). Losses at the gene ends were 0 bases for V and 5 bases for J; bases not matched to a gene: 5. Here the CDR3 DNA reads TGTGCCACCAGCAGAGACGGACAGGGCGATACTGAAGCTTTCTTT. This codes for CATSRDGQGDTEAFF.

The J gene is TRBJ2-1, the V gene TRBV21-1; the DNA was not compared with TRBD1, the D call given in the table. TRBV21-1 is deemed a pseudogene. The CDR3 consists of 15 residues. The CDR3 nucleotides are TGTGCCAGCAGCAAGGGACAGGGGGCGGGCAATGAGCAGTTCTTC. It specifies CASSKGQGAGNEQFF.

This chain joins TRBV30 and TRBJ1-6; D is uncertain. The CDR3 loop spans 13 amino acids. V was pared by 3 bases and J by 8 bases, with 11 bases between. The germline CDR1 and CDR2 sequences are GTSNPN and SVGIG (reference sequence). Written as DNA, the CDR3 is TGTGCCTGGAGAACCACCGGGGATTCACCCCTCCACTTT. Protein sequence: CAWRTTGDSPLHF.

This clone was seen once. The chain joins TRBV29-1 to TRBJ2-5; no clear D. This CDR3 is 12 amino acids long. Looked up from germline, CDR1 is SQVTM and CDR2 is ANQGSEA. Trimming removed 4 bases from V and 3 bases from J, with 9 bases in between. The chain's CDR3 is CSVVGTEETQYF. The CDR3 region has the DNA TGCAGCGTTGTAGGAACAGAAGAGACCCAGTACTTC.

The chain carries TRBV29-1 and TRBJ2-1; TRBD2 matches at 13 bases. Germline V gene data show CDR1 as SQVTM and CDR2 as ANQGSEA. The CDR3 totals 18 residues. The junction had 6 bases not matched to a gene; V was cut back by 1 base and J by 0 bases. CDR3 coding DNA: TGCAGCGTTGAAGGGACTAGCGGGGGTCGGAGCTCCTACAATGAGCAGTTCTTC. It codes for CSVEGTSGGRSSYNEQFF.

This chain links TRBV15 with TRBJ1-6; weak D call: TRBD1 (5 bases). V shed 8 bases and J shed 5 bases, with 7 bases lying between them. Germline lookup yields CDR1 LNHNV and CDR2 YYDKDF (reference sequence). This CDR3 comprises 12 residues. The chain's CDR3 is CATGGDNSPLHF. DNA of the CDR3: TGTGCCACCGGGGGGGATAATTCACCCCTCCACTTT.

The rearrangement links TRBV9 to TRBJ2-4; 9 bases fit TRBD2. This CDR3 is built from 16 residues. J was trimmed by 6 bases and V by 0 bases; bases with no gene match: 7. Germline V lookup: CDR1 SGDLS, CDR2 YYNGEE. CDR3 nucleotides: TGTGCCAGCAGCGTAGGTCCTAGCGGGGAACTAAACATTCAGTACTTC. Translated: CASSVGPSGELNIQYF.

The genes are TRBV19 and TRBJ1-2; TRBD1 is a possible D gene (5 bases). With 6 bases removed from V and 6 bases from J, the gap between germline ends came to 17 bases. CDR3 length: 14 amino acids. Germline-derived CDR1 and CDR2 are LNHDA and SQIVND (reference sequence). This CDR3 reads CASSPLRGGDGYTF. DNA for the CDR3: TGTGCCAGTAGCCCGCTTAGGGGCGGGGATGGCTACACCTTC.

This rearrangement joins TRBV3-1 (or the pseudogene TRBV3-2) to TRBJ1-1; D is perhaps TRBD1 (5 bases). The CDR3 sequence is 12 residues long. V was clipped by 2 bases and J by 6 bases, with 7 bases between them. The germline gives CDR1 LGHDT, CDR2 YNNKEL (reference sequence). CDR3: CASSQRGPEAFF. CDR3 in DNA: TGTGCCAGCAGCCAAAGGGGCCCTGAAGCTTTCTTT.

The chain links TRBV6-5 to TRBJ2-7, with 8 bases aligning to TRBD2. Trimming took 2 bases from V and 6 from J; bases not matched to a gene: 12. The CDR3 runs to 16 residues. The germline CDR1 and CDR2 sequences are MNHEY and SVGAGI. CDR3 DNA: TGTGCCAGCAGTTACGCACCTCGGGGGGGGGCCATCGAGCAGTACTTC. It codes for CASSYAPRGGAIEQYF.

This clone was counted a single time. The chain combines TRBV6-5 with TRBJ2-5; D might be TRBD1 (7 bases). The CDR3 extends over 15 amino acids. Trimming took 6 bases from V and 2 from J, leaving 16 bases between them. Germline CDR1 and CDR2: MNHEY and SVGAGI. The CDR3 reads CASSPRRGRQETQYF. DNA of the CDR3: TGTGCCAGCAGCCCCCGGAGGGGGCGTCAAGAGACCCAGTACTTC.

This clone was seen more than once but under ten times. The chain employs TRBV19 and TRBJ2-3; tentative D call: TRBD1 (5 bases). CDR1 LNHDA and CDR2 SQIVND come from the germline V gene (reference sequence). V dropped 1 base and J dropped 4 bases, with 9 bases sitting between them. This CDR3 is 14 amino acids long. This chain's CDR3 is CASSIVQGSDTQYF. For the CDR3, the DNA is TGTGCCAGTAGTATAGTTCAGGGTTCAGATACGCAGTATTTT.

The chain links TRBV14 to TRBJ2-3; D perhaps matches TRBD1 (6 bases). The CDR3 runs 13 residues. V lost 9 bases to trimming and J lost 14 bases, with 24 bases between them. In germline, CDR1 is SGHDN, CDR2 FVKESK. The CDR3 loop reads CARDRDKGLQRYF. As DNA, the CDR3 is TGTGCCAGAGACCGGGACAAGGGTCTCCAAAGGTATTTT.

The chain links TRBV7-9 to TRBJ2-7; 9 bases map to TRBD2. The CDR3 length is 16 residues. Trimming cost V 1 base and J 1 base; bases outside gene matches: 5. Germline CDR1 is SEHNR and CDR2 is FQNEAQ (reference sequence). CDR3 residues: CASSLGASGESYEQYF. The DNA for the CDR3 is TGTGCCAGCAGCTTAGGGGCTAGCGGGGAGTCCTACGAGCAGTACTTC.

The CDR3 protein is CASSEEGLATGELFF. CDR3 bases: TGTGCCAGCAGTGAAGAGGGGTTAGCCACCGGGGAGCTGTTTTTT. The V and J genes are TRBV6-1 and TRBJ2-2; a weak D match, TRBD1 (5 bases). V lost 1 base to trimming and J lost 4 bases, with 10 bases between them. This CDR3 region has 15 residues. Germline-derived CDR1 and CDR2 are MNHNS and SASEGT.

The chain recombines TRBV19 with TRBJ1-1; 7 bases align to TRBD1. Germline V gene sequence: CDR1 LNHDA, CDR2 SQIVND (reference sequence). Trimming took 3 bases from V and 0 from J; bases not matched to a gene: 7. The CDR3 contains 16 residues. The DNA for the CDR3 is TGTGCCAGTAGTATTTGGCGGACAGGAATGAACACTGAAGCTTTCTTT. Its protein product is CASSIWRTGMNTEAFF.

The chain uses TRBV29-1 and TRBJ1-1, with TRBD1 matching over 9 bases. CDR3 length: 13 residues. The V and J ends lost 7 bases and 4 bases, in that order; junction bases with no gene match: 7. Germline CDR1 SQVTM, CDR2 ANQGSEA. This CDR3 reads CSAYRGLGTEAFF. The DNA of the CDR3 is TGCAGCGCCTACAGGGGGCTTGGCACTGAAGCTTTCTTT. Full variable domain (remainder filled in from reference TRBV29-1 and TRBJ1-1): SAVISQKPSRDICQRGTSLTIQCQVDSQVTMMFWYRQQPGQSLTLIATANQGSEATYESGFVIDKFPISRPNLTFSTLTVSNMSPEDSSIYLCSAYRGLGTEAFFGQGTRLTVV.

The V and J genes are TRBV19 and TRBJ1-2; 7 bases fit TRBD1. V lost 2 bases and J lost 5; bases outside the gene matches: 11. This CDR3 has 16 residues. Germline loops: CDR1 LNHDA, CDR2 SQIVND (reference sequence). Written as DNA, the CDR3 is TGTGCCAGTAGTATACAGAAACAGGGGCAGCGGTATGGCTACACCTTC. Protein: CASSIQKQGQRYGYTF.